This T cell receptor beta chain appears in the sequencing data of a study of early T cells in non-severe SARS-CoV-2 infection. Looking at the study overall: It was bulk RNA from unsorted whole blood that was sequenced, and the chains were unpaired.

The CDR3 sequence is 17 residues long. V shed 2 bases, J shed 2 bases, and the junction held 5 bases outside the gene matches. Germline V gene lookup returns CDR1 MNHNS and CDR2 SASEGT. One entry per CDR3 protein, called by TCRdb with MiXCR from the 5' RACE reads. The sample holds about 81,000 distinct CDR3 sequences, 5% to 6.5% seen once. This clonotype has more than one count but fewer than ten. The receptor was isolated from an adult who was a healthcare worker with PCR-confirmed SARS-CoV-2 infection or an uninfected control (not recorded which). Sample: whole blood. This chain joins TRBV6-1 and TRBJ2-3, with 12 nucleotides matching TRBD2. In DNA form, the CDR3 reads TGTGCCAGCAGTGAAAGACTAGCGGGGGCCCTCACAGATACGCAGTATTTT. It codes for CASSERLAGALTDTQYF.